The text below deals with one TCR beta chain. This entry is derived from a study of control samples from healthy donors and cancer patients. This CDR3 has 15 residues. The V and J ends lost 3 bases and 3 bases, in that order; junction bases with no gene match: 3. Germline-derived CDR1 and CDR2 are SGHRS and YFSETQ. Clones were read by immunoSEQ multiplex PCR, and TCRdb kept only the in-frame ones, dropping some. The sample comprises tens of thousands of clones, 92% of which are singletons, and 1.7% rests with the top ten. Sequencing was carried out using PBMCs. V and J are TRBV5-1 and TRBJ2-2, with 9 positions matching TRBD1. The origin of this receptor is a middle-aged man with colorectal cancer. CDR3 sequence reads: CASSSQGADTGELFF. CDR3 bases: TGCGCCAGCAGCTCACAGGGGGCCGACACCGGGGAGCTGTTTTTT.